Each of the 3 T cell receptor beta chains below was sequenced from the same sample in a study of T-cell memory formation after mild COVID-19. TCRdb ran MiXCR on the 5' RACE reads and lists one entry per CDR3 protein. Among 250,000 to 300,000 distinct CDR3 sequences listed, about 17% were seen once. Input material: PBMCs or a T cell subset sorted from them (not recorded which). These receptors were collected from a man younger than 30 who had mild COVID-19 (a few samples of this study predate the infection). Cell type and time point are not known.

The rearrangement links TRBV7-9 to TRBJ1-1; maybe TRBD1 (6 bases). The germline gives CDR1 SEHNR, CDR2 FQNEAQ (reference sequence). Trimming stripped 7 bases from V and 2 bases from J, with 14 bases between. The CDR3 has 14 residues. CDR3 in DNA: TGTGCCAGCATCGCAGCGGGGGCTAACACTGAAGCTTTCTTT. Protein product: CASIAAGANTEAFF.

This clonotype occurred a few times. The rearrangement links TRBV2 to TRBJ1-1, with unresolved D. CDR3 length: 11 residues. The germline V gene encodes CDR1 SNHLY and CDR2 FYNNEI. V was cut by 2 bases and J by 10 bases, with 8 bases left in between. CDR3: CASSESLGAFF. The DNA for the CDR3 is TGTGCCAGCAGTGAATCTCTAGGAGCTTTCTTT.

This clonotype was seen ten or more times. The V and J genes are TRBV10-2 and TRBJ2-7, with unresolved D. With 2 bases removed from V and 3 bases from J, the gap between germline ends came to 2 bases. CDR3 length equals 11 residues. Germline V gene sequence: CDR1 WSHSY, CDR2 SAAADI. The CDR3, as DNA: TGCGCCAGCAGTGAGATCTACGAGCAGTACTTC. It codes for CASSEIYEQYF.